A selection of T cell receptor beta chains follows, all from one sample in a study of cytomegalovirus exposure and HLA in healthy donors. Produced via immunoSEQ multiplex PCR; TCRdb's table is partial and in-frame only. The sample includes approximately 160,000 clones, more than 65% of them seen just once. Material for sequencing was PBMCs. The source of these receptors is a man aged 30 to 45 in good health and CMV-seropositive. Each CDR3 is given with its conserved first and last residue. D genes are given only for firm matches. The size entry is marked missing in some rows and otherwise reads once, few, many or a size class.

cdr3_aa cdr3_nt j_call v_call clone_size d_call
CASSWGQGGNQPQHF TGTGCCAGCAGCTGGGGGCAGGGAGGCAATCAGCCCCAGCATTTT TRBJ1-5 TRBV28 - -
CASSVEGRGEKLFF TGTGCCAGCAGCGTCGAGGGAAGGGGGGAAAAACTGTTTTTT TRBJ1-4 TRBV9 - -
CASSVIPGQGISWDEKLFF TGTGCCAGCAGCGTAATACCGGGACAGGGGATCTCGTGGGATGAAAAACTGTTTTTT TRBJ1-4 TRBV7-9 - TRBD1
CASSLARGMWETQYF TGTGCCAGCAGCTTAGCCCGGGGAATGTGGGAGACCCAGTACTTC TRBJ2-5 TRBV11-2 - -
CASSLGLHYEQYF TGTGCCAGCAGTTTGGGACTACACTACGAGCAGTACTTC TRBJ2-7 TRBV27 - TRBD2
CASSEAQTANQPQHF TGTGCCAGCAGTGAAGCGCAAACAGCTAATCAGCCCCAGCATTTT TRBJ1-5 TRBV2 once -
CASSPYTAPGASYEQYF TGTGCCAGCAGCCCGTATACCGCCCCTGGGGCTTCCTACGAGCAGTACTTC TRBJ2-7 TRBV27 - -
CSVGRGPGEKLFF TGCAGCGTTGGTAGGGGGCCTGGGGAAAAACTGTTTTTT TRBJ1-4 TRBV29-1 - TRBD1
CASRPGSGQGTFEQYF TGTGCCAGCAGACCAGGTTCGGGACAGGGTACCTTCGAGCAGTACTTC TRBJ2-7 TRBV7-8 - TRBD1
CASSASDYTGELFF TGTGCCAGTAGTGCTAGCGATTACACCGGGGAGCTGTTTTTT TRBJ2-2 TRBV19 few -
CASSNQASPEAFF TGTGCCAGCAGTAACCAGGCCAGCCCTGAAGCTTTCTTT TRBJ1-1 TRBV6-6 - -
CASSPTWQGANYGYTF TGTGCCAGTAGTCCCACCTGGCAGGGGGCTAACTATGGCTACACCTTC TRBJ1-2 TRBV19 - TRBD1
CASSTGLAGSYEQYF TGTGCCAGCAGCACGGGACTAGCGGGCTCCTACGAGCAGTACTTC TRBJ2-7 TRBV5-4 once TRBD2
CASTFIEGNTEAFF TGTGCCAGTACCTTTATCGAGGGAAACACTGAAGCTTTCTTT TRBJ1-1 TRBV19 - -
CASSYASSYNSPLHF TGTGCCAGCAGTTATGCCAGTTCCTATAATTCACCCCTCCACTTT TRBJ1-6 TRBV6-6 - -
CASSLIGQGNIQYF TGCGCCAGCAGCTTGATAGGACAGGGAAACATTCAGTACTTC TRBJ2-4 TRBV5-1 - TRBD1
CASAAGLNTEAFF TGTGCCAGCGCAGCAGGATTGAACACTGAAGCTTTCTTT TRBJ1-1 TRBV14 few -
CSVALAKPDTQYF TGCAGCGTTGCTCTAGCGAAGCCAGATACGCAGTATTTT TRBJ2-3 TRBV29-1 - -
CASSSSTSGGRTQYF TGTGCCAGCAGCTCCTCGACTAGCGGGGGGCGGACCCAGTACTTC TRBJ2-5 TRBV6-5 - TRBD2
CASNLHIEQKTQYF TGTGCCAGTAACCTCCATATAGAACAGAAAACGCAGTATTTT TRBJ2-3 TRBV19 - -
CASSPGGTTEAFF TGTGCCAGCAGCCCAGGGGGGACCACTGAAGCTTTCTTT TRBJ1-1 TRBV7-8 once TRBD1
CASFRDTTYEQYF TGTGCCAGCTTCCGGGACACCACCTACGAGCAGTACTTC TRBJ2-7 TRBV18 - -
CASTPGGGQEEDTQYF TGTGCCAGCACTCCCGGTGGTGGCCAAGAGGAAGATACGCAGTATTTT TRBJ2-3 TRBV2 - -
CASSQVGGRRNEQFF TGCGCCAGCAGCCAAGTTGGCGGGAGAAGGAATGAGCAGTTCTTC TRBJ2-1 TRBV4-1 - TRBD2
CASSTSGGRAYQPQHF TGTGCCAGCAGTACCTCAGGGGGCAGGGCTTATCAGCCCCAGCATTTT TRBJ1-5 TRBV28 - TRBD1
CASSNQGYGREQYF TGTGCCAGCAGCAACCAGGGGTACGGTCGCGAGCAGTACTTC TRBJ2-7 TRBV9 - -
CASSPSGSSYEQYF TGTGCCAGCAGCCCTAGCGGGAGCTCCTACGAGCAGTACTTC TRBJ2-7 TRBV6-5 - TRBD2
CASSRRLGHQSEQYF TGTGCCAGCAGCCGTCGCCTGGGACACCAGTCGGAGCAGTACTTC TRBJ2-7 TRBV11-2 once -
CASSFASRGQVAQYF TGTGCCAGCAGTTTCGCGTCGCGGGGGCAGGTGGCCCAGTACTTC TRBJ2-5 TRBV27 - -
CASSRDSGFEQYF TGTGCCAGCTCACGGGACAGCGGATTCGAGCAGTACTTC TRBJ2-7 TRBV18 - TRBD1
CASSFGQGTEAFF TGTGCCAGCAGTTTTGGCCAGGGGACTGAAGCTTTCTTT TRBJ1-1 TRBV28 - -
CASSSGLSTDTQYF TGCGCCAGCAGCTCAGGGTTAAGCACAGATACGCAGTATTTT TRBJ2-3 TRBV5-1 - -
CASSYRGGPLHF TGTGCCAGCAGTTATCGGGGGGGACCCCTCCACTTT TRBJ1-6 TRBV6-5 - -
CASRSGANTEAFF TGTGCCAGCAGGTCCGGTGCGAACACTGAAGCTTTCTTT TRBJ1-1 TRBV27 - -
CASSQGSGADTQYF TGCGCCAGCAGCCAGGGCTCCGGGGCAGATACGCAGTATTTT TRBJ2-3 TRBV4-3 - -
CASSLQGGEGELFF TGTGCCAGCAGCTTACAAGGGGGCGAAGGGGAGCTGTTTTTT TRBJ2-2 TRBV11-3 - TRBD1
CASSETGGAETQYF TGCGCCAGCAGTGAGACAGGGGGCGCAGAGACCCAGTACTTC TRBJ2-5 TRBV10-2 - TRBD1
CASMPGYNEKLFF TGTGCCAGCATGCCCGGGTATAACGAAAAACTGTTTTTT TRBJ1-4 TRBV6-1 few -
CASSYGTVIQETQYF TGCGCCAGCAGTTACGGGACAGTGATACAAGAGACCCAGTACTTC TRBJ2-5 TRBV4-1 - TRBD1
CASSPGQDLGPQHF TGTGCCAGCAGCCCGGGACAGGACCTTGGGCCCCAGCATTTT TRBJ1-5 TRBV7-8 - TRBD1
CASSTEAYQPQHF TGTGCCAGTAGTACCGAGGCGTATCAGCCCCAGCATTTT TRBJ1-5 TRBV19 - -
CASSLSRDYEQYF TGTGCCAGCAGCTTAAGCAGGGACTACGAGCAGTACTTC TRBJ2-7 TRBV7-2 - -
CASSPDSHEQYF TGTGCCAGCAGCCCCGACAGCCACGAGCAGTACTTC TRBJ2-7 TRBV7-9 - -
CASSHPTGVGEQYF TGTGCCAGCAGCCACCCTACAGGGGTTGGCGAGCAGTACTTC TRBJ2-7 TRBV7-9 - TRBD1
CASSDRGASGANVLTF TGCGCCAGCAGTGATCGGGGGGCTAGTGGGGCCAACGTCCTGACTTTC TRBJ2-6 TRBV10-2 - -
CASSIRVTEAFF TGTGCCAGCAGTATCAGGGTTACTGAAGCTTTCTTT TRBJ1-1 TRBV28 - -
CASSGGSGDIQYF TGCGCCAGCAGCGGGGGGTCGGGGGACATTCAGTACTTC TRBJ2-4 TRBV5-1 - -
CASSQHFGASGGETQYF TGTGCCAGCAGCCAACACTTCGGGGCTAGCGGGGGGGAGACCCAGTACTTC TRBJ2-5 TRBV4-2 - TRBD2
CASSGAGGAGDTQYF TGTGCCAGCAGCGGGGCGGGGGGGGCAGGAGATACGCAGTATTTT TRBJ2-3 TRBV11-2 once TRBD2
CASSFSTEYNEQFF TGTGCCAGCAGCTTTTCGACGGAGTACAATGAGCAGTTCTTC TRBJ2-1 TRBV7-2 - -